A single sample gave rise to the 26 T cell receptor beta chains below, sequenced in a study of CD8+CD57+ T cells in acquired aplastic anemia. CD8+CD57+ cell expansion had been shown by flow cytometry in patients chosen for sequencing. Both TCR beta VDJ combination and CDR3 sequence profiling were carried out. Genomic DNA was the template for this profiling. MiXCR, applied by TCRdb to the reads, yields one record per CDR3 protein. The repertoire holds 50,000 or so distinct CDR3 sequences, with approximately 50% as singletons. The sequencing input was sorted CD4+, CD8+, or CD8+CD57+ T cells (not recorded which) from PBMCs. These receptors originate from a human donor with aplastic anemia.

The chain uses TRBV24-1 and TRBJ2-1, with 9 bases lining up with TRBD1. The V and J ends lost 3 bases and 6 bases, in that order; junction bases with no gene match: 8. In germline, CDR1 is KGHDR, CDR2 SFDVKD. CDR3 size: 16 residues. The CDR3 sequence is CATSDIDRGIRNEQFF. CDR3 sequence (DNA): TGTGCCACCAGTGATATAGACAGGGGGATACGCAATGAGCAGTTCTTC.

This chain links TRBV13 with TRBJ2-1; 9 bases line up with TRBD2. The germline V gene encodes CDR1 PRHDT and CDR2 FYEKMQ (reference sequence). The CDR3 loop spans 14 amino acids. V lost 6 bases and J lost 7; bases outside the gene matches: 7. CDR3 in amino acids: CASSLGGGANEQFF. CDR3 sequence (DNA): TGTGCCAGCAGTTTGGGCGGGGGGGCAAATGAGCAGTTCTTC. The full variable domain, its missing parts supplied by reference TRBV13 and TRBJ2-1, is AAGVIQSPRHLIKEKRETATLKCYPIPRHDTVYWYQQGPGQDPQFLISFYEKMQSDKGSIPDRFSAQQFSDYHSELNMSSLELGDSALYFCASSLGGGANEQFFGPGTRLTVL.

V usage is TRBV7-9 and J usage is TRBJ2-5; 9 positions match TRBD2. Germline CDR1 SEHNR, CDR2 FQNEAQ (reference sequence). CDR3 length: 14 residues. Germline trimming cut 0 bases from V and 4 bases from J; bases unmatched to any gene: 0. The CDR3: CASSLALAGETQYF. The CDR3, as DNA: TGTGCCAGCAGCTTAGCACTAGCGGGAGAGACCCAGTACTTC.

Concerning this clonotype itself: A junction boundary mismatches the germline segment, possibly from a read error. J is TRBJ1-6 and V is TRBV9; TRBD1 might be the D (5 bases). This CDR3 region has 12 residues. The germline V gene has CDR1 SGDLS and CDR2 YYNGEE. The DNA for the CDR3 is TGCGCCAGCAGCGGCGGGACCCAAATCCCCCACTTT. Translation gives CASSGGTQIPHF.

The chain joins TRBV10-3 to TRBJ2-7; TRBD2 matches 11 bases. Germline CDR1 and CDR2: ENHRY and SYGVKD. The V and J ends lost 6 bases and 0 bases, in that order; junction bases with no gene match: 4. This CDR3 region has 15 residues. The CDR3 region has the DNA TGTGCCATCAGGCATACTAGCGGGGGCTCCTACGAGCAGTACTTC. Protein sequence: CAIRHTSGGSYEQYF.

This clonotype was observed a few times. CDR3 residues: CASTPRGTDTQYF. CDR3 nucleotide sequence: TGTGCCAGCACGCCTCGGGGCACAGATACGCAGTATTTT. The rearrangement uses TRBV2 and TRBJ2-3; D is uncertain. The CDR3 totals 13 residues. Trimming cost V 7 bases and J 1 base, with 9 bases left between them. Germline lookup yields CDR1 SNHLY and CDR2 FYNNEI.

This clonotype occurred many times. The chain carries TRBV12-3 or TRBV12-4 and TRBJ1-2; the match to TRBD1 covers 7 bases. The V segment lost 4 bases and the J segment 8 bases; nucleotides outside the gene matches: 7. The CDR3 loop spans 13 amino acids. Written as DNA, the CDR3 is TGTGCCAGCAGTTCCCAGGGGGAGGAGGGCTACACCTTC. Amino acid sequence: CASSSQGEEGYTF.

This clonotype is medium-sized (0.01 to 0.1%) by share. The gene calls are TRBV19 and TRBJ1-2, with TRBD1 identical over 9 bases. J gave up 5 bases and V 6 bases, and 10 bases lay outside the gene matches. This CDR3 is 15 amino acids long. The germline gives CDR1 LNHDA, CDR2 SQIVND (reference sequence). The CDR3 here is CASSPEDRGLYGYTF. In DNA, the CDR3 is TGTGCCAGTAGCCCAGAGGACAGGGGTTTGTATGGCTACACCTTC.

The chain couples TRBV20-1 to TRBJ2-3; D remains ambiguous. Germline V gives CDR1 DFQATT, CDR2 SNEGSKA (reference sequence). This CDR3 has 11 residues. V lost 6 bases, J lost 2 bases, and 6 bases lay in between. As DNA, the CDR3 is TGCAGTGCCAGCATCACAGATACGCAGTATTTT. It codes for CSASITDTQYF.

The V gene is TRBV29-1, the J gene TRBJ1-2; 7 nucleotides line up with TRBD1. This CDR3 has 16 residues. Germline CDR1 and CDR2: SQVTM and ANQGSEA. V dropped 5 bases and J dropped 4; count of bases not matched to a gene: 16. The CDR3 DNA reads TGCAGCGTTATCACTACCTTCCGGGGACAGACCTATGGCTACACCTTC. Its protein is CSVITTFRGQTYGYTF.

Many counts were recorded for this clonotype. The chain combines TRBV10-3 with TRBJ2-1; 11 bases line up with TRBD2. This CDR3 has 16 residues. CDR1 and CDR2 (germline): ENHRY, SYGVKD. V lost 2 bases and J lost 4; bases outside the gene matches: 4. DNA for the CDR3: TGTGCCATCAGTGAGGAACTAGCGGGGGATTACAATGAGCAGTTCTTC. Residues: CAISEELAGDYNEQFF.

The CDR3 here is CASSSRTDQPQHF. The CDR3 DNA sequence: TGTGCCAGCAGCTCAAGGACGGATCAGCCCCAGCATTTT. The chain is built from TRBV7-2 and TRBJ1-5; D call uncertain. Trimming took 4 bases from V and 5 from J, leaving 9 bases between them. The CDR3 covers 13 residues. From germline, CDR1 is SGHTA and CDR2 FQGNSA.

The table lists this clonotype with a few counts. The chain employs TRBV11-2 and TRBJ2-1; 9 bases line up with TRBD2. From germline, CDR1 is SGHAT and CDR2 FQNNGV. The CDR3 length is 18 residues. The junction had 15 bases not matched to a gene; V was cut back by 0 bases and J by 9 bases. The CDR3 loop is CASSLDHLAGGRNTEQFF. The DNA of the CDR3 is TGTGCCAGCAGCTTAGATCATCTGGCGGGGGGGCGAAACACTGAGCAGTTCTTC. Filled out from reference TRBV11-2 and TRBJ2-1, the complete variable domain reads EAGVAQSPRYKIIEKRQSVAFWCNPISGHATLYWYQQILGQGPKLLIQFQNNGVVDDSQLPKDRFSAERLKGVDSTLKIQPAKLEDSAVYLCASSLDHLAGGRNTEQFFGPGTRLTVL.

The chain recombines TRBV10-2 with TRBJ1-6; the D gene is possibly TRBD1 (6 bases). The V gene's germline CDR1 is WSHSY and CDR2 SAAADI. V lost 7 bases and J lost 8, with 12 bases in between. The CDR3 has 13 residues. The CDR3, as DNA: TGCGCCAGCATGACAGGACAGTATTCACCCCTCCACTTT. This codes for CASMTGQYSPLHF.

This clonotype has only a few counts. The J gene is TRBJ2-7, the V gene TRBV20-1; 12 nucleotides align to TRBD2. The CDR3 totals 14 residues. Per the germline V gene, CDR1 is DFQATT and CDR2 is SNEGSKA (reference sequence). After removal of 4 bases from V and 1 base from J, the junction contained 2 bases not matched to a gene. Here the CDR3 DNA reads TGCAGTGCTAAACTAGCGGGGGGATCCTACGAGCAGTACTTC. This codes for CSAKLAGGSYEQYF.

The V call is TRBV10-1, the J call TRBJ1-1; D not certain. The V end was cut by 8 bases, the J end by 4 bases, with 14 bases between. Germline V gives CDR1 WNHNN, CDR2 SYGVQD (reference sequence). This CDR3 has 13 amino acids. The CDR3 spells CASSYGRGTEAFF. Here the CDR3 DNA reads TGCGCCAGCTCTTACGGACGGGGCACTGAAGCTTTCTTT.

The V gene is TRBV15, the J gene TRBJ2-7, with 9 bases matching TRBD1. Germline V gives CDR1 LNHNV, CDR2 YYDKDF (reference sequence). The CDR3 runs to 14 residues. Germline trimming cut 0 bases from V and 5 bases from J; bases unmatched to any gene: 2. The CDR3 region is CATSREDRGNEQYF. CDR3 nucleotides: TGTGCCACCAGCAGAGAGGACAGGGGAAACGAGCAGTACTTC. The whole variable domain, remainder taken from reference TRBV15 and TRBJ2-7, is DAMVIQNPRYQVTQFGKPVTLSCSQTLNHNVMYWYQQKSSQAPKLLFHYYDKDFNNEADTPDNFQSRRPNTSFCFLDIRSPGLGDTAMYLCATSREDRGNEQYFGPGTRLTVT.

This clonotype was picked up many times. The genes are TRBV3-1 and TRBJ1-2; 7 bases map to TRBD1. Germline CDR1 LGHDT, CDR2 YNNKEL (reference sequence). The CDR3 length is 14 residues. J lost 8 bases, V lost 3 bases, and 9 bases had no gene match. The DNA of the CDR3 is TGTGCCAGCAGCCAGGGAACAGGGGTACGAGGCTACACCTTC. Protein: CASSQGTGVRGYTF.

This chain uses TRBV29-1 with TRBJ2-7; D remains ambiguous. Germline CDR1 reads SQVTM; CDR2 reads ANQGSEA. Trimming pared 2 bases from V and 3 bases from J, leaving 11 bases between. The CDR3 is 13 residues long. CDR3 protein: CSVELGRSYEQYV. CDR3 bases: TGCAGCGTTGAACTAGGACGGAGCTACGAGCAGTACGTC.

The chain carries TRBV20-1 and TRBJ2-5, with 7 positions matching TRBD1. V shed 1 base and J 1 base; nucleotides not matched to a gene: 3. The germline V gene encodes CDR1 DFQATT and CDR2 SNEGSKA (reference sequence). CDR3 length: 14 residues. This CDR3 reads CSARAGQPQETQYF. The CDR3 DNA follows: TGCAGTGCTAGAGCGGGACAGCCCCAAGAGACCCAGTACTTC.

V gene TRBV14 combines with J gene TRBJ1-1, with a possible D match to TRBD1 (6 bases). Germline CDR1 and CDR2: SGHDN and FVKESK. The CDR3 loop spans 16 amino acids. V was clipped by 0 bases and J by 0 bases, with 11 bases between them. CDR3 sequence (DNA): TGTGCCAGCAGCCAAGATCCAAGGGGGATGAACACTGAAGCTTTCTTT. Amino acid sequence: CASSQDPRGMNTEAFF.

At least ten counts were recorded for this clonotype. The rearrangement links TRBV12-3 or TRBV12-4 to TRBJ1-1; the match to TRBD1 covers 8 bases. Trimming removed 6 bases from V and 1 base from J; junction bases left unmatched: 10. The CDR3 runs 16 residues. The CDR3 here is CASSKDTGTGNTEAFF. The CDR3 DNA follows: TGTGCCAGCAGCAAGGACACCGGGACAGGGAACACTGAAGCTTTCTTT.

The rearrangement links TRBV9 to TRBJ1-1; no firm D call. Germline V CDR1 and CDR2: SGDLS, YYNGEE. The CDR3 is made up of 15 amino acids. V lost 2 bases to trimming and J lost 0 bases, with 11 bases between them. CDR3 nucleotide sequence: TGTGCCAGCAGCGTTATCTCAGTTATGAACACTGAAGCTTTCTTT. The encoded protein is CASSVISVMNTEAFF.

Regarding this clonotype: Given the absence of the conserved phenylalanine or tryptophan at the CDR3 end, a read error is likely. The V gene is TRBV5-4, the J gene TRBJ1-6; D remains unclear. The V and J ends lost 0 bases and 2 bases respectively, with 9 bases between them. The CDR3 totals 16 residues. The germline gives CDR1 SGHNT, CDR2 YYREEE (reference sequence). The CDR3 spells CASSLDGSPYNSPLHS. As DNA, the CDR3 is TGTGCCAGCAGCTTGGACGGGAGCCCCTATAATTCACCCCTCCACTCT.

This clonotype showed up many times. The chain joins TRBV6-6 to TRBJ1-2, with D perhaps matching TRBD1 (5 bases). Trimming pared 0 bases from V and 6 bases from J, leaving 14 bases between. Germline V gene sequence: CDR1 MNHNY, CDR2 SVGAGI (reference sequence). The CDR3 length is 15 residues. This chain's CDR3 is CASSYSRQGIDGYTF. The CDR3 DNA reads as TGTGCCAGCAGTTACTCCCGGCAGGGAATCGATGGCTACACCTTC.

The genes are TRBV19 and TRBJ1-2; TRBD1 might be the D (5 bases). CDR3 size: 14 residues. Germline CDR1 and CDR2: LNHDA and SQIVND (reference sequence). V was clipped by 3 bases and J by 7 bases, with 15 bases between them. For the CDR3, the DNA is TGTGCCAGTAGTATGGCTTCCAGGGCGGGTGGCTACACCTTC. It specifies CASSMASRAGGYTF.